The sequence of this T cell receptor beta chain was determined in a study of beta chain features in type 1 diabetes. Across the study: Sorted cell examination encompassed around 100,000,000 cells across all samples.

The CDR3 is made up of 13 amino acids. Germline CDR1 MNHNS, CDR2 SASEGT. This clone was seen only a few times. Its specificity is not known. One junction end does not reproduce the germline sequence, and a read error may be involved. The investigators reverse transcribed all of the isolated RNA, so they sequenced expressed TCRB transcripts. Measured with immunoSEQ multiplex PCR; TCRdb has only the in-frame clones, and not every one. The repertoire has some 370,000 clones, around 9.6% of them found once; the top ten carry approximately 0.55%. Study findings and constraints: At VDJ recombination sites, type 1 diabetes patients had fewer insertions and more deleted nucleotides. Type 1 diabetes patients had moderately but significantly shorter TCRB CDR3s in all four CD4+ subsets. Patients' naive, central memory and Treg TCRB repertoires seemed closer to one another than those of healthy donors.

This TCR was sampled from a young man with type 1 diabetes. The chain combines TRBV6-1 with TRBJ2-7; D may be TRBD1 (6 bases). The material sequenced was central memory CD4+ T cells from blood. The CDR3 region has the DNA TGTGCCAGCAGCGGGGACACACGGTATAGGACGGACTTC. Translated, it gives CASSGDTRYRTDF.